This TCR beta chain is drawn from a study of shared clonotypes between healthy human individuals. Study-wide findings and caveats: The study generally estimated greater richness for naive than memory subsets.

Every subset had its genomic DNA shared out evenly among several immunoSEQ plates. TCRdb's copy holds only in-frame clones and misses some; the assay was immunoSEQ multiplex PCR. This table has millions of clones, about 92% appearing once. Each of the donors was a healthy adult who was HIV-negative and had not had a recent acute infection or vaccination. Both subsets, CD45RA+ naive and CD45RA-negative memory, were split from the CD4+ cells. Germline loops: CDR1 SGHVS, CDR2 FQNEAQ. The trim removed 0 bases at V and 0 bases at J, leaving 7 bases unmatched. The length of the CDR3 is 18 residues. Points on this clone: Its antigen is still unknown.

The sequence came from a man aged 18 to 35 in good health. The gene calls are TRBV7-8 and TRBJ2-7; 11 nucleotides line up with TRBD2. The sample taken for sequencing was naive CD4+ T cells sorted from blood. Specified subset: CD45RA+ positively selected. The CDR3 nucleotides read TGTGCCAGCAGCTTAGCGTTTGCAACTAGCGGGAGCTCCTACGAGCAGTACTTC. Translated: CASSLAFATSGSSYEQYF.